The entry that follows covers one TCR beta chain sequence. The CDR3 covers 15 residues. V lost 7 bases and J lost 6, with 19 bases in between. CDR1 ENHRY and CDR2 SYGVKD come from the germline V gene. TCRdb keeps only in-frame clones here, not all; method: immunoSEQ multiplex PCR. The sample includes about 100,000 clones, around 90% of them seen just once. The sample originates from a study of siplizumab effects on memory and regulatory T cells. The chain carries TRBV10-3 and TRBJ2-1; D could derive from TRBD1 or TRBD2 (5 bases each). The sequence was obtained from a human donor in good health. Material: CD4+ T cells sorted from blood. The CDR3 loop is CAITLGTLVGNEQFF. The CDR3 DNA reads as TGTGCCATCACACTAGGGACCCTGGTGGGCAATGAGCAGTTCTTC.